The 23 T cell receptor beta chains reported below all come from one sample, sequenced in a study of T cell repertoires in cytomegalovirus infection. TCRdb itself ran the reads through MiXCR, one entry per CDR3 protein. The table includes roughly 300,000 distinct CDR3 sequences, roughly a quarter detected once. The sequenced sample was PBMCs. Source of these receptors: a human donor in good health (CMV status not recorded). Some clones in this sample may be carry-over from other donors' samples.

This clonotype was seen many times. The V and J genes are TRBV18 and TRBJ2-2; the match to TRBD2 covers 9 bases. The CDR3 consists of 16 residues. The ends lost 8 bases at V and 0 bases at J; junction bases unmatched: 7. Looked up from germline, CDR1 is KGHSH and CDR2 is LQKENI. The DNA for the CDR3 is TGTGCCAGCAGCCCCTTAGCGGGGGCGAACACCGGGGAGCTGTTTTTT. This encodes CASSPLAGANTGELFF.

This clonotype was counted ten times or more. The rearrangement joins TRBV7-2 to TRBJ2-7; D assignment may be TRBD1 or TRBD2 (6 bases each). Germline CDR1 and CDR2: SGHTA and FQGNSA. With 6 bases removed from V and 2 bases from J, the gap between germline ends came to 23 bases. The CDR3 has 17 amino acids. The DNA of the CDR3 is TGTGCCAGCAGTTCCAGCCCTTTTCGGGGGCCCCCCTACGAGCAGTACTTC. Its protein is CASSSSPFRGPPYEQYF. Drawing the rest from reference TRBV7-2 and TRBJ2-7, the complete variable domain is GAGVSQSPSNKVTEKGKDVELRCDPISGHTALYWYRQSLGQGLEFLIYFQGNSAPDKSGLPSDRFSAERTGGSVSTLTIQRTQQEDSAVYLCASSSSPFRGPPYEQYFGPGTRLTVT.

This clonotype has a count of ten or more. This chain connects TRBV7-2 to TRBJ2-5, with D possibly TRBD1 on 5 matching bases. Trimming removed 1 base at V and 13 bases at J, with 16 bases between. This CDR3 comprises 13 residues. CDR1 SGHTA and CDR2 FQGNSA come from the germline V gene. The CDR3 region is CASSLEAGWGPYF. As DNA, the CDR3 is TGTGCCAGCAGCTTAGAGGCAGGTTGGGGCCCGTACTTC. The full variable domain, in which reference TRBV7-2 and TRBJ2-5 provide the parts outside the CDR3, is GAGVSQSPSNKVTEKGKDVELRCDPISGHTALYWYRQSLGQGLEFLIYFQGNSAPDKSGLPSDRFSAERTGGSVSTLTIQRTQQEDSAVYLCASSLEAGWGPYFGPGTRLLVL.

This clonotype was seen just once. This chain connects TRBV4-1 to TRBJ1-5; D is undetermined. The CDR3 loop spans 14 amino acids. Germline V gene data show CDR1 as MGHRA and CDR2 as YSYEKL. Trimming cost V 1 base and J 5 bases, with 9 bases left between them. As DNA, the CDR3 is TGCGCCAGCAGCCAAGTTCTGACCGATCAGCCCCAGCATTTT. It translates to CASSQVLTDQPQHF.

The chain couples TRBV11-2 to TRBJ2-2; D assignment may be TRBD1 or TRBD2 (6 bases each). Germline V gene sequence: CDR1 SGHAT, CDR2 FQNNGV. The CDR3 spans 16 residues. Deletions cut 2 bases from V and 4 bases from J, with 14 bases between. CDR3 loop: CASSLNPGAATGELFF. The CDR3 DNA is TGTGCCAGCAGCTTAAACCCGGGGGCGGCCACCGGGGAGCTGTTTTTT.

In DNA, the CDR3 is TGTGCCAGCAGCTTGAAACTCTCCTACGAGCAGTACTTC. Amino acids: CASSLKLSYEQYF. The rearrangement joins TRBV5-6 to TRBJ2-7; D not resolved. The CDR3 is 13 residues long. CDR1 is SGHDT and CDR2 is YYEEEE in the germline V gene. Between the trimmed V and J ends, which lost 1 base and 0 bases, there was a span of 5 bases.

In this sample, this clonotype turned up a few times. This chain joins TRBV6-5 and TRBJ2-2; D is unclear. V lost 0 bases and J 6 bases, leaving 8 bases between the germline ends. The CDR3 spans 14 residues. Germline CDR1 is MNHEY and CDR2 is SVGAGI. DNA of the CDR3: TGTGCCAGCAGTTACTCGGGATACCCCGGGGAGCTGTTTTTT. It encodes CASSYSGYPGELFF.

This clonotype was counted a few times. This chain uses TRBV7-2 with TRBJ1-5; 7 nucleotides match TRBD1. Trimming at V came to 2 bases and at J to 4 bases, leaving 8 bases not matched to a gene. The CDR3 length is 16 residues. The germline gives CDR1 SGHTA, CDR2 FQGNSA. In DNA form, the CDR3 reads TGTGCCAGCAGCTTACAGACGGGACAGCCAAATCAGCCCCAGCATTTT. Protein product: CASSLQTGQPNQPQHF. Supplemented by reference TRBV7-2 and TRBJ1-5, the full variable domain reads GAGVSQSPSNKVTEKGKDVELRCDPISGHTALYWYRQSLGQGLEFLIYFQGNSAPDKSGLPSDRFSAERTGGSVSTLTIQRTQQEDSAVYLCASSLQTGQPNQPQHFGDGTRLSIL.

This clonotype was detected many times. V gene TRBV7-2 combines with J gene TRBJ2-2, with D hard to call. The germline V gene encodes CDR1 SGHTA and CDR2 FQGNSA. V was cut by 0 bases and J by 3 bases, with 14 bases left in between. The CDR3 runs 17 residues. CDR3 coding DNA: TGTGCCAGCAGCTTAGCCCCAGATGCGAGGTACACCGGGGAGCTGTTTTTT. Amino acids: CASSLAPDARYTGELFF.

This clonotype was seen many times. V and J are TRBV10-3 and TRBJ1-2; weak D call: TRBD1 (5 bases). From germline, CDR1 is ENHRY and CDR2 SYGVKD. There are 16 residues in the CDR3. V was clipped by 0 bases and J by 4 bases, with 15 bases between them. CDR3 nucleotides: TGTGCCATCAGTGAGTCGAAATTGTCAGGGCCCTATGGCTACACCTTC. Translated, it gives CAISESKLSGPYGYTF.

CDR3 sequence (DNA): TGTGCCAGCAGTGAGGTCCCAGGTTCACCCCTCCACTTT. Protein sequence: CASSEVPGSPLHF. This chain uses TRBV2 with TRBJ1-6; D remains ambiguous. Germline V CDR1 and CDR2: SNHLY, FYNNEI. Trimming stripped 3 bases from V and 9 bases from J, with 9 bases between. The CDR3 runs 13 residues.

This chain links TRBV7-2 with TRBJ1-1; no reliable D call. The germline gives CDR1 SGHTA, CDR2 FQGNSA. V was shortened by 3 bases and J by 0 bases, with 14 bases between the two germline ends. The CDR3 sequence is 16 residues long. For the CDR3, the DNA is TGTGCCAGCAGCTTGGGTAAAAGGCCCATGAACACTGAAGCTTTCTTT. Translating it yields CASSLGKRPMNTEAFF.

CDR3 coding DNA: TGCAGCACTATCAGGGACAGGGAAACTGAAGCTTTCTTT. Protein product: CSTIRDRETEAFF. The chain recombines TRBV29-1 with TRBJ1-1; TRBD1 aligns across 9 bases. The junction had 9 bases not matched to a gene; V was cut back by 8 bases and J by 5 bases. Germline-derived CDR1 and CDR2 are SQVTM and ANQGSEA. This CDR3 region has 13 residues.

A few counts support this clonotype. The V and J genes are TRBV20-1 and TRBJ1-1; 7 positions match TRBD1. Trimming at V came to 3 bases and at J to 11 bases, leaving 9 bases not matched to a gene. The V gene's germline CDR1 is DFQATT and CDR2 SNEGSKA (reference sequence). The CDR3 totals 12 residues. CDR3 DNA sequence: TGCAGTGCTAGCGGGCAGGGGGGTTCGGCTTTCTTT. Translated, it gives CSASGQGGSAFF.

The rearrangement uses TRBV10-3 and TRBJ2-2; D gene ambiguous. V was trimmed by 6 bases and J by 0 bases, leaving 17 bases between them. Germline values: CDR1 ENHRY, CDR2 SYGVKD. The CDR3 contains 17 residues. CDR3 amino acids: CAIRPPWASPNTGELFF. For the CDR3, the DNA is TGTGCCATCAGACCCCCTTGGGCTTCCCCGAACACCGGGGAGCTGTTTTTT.

The chain employs TRBV11-3 and TRBJ2-5; no firm D call. Trimming cost V 0 bases and J 7 bases, with 12 bases left between them. The CDR3 has 14 amino acids. Germline V CDR1 and CDR2: SGHNT, YENEEA. The CDR3 DNA reads as TGTGCCAGCAGCTTAGACGGACGGATGGGGACCCAGTACTTC. Translating gives CASSLDGRMGTQYF. Filled out from reference TRBV11-3 and TRBJ2-5, the complete variable domain reads EAGVVQSPRYKIIEKKQPVAFWCNPISGHNTLYWYLQNLGQGPELLIRYENEEAVDDSQLPKDRFSAERLKGVDSTLKIQPAELGDSAVYLCASSLDGRMGTQYFGPGTRLLVL.

The chain recombines TRBV5-1 with TRBJ1-5, with D possibly TRBD1 on 6 matching bases. The CDR3 is 15 amino acids. V lost 5 bases and J lost 2, with 14 bases in between. The germline V gene has CDR1 SGHRS and CDR2 YFSETQ. CDR3 DNA: TGCGCCAGCAGTGAACAGGGAAGGCGCAATCAGCCCCAGCATTTT. The encoded protein is CASSEQGRRNQPQHF.

This clonotype was counted ten times or more. The chain is built from TRBV12-3 or TRBV12-4 and TRBJ1-1; D gene uncertain. There are 14 residues in the CDR3. V lost 8 bases, J lost 1 base, and 14 bases lay in between. This chain's CDR3 is CASSRATTNTEAFF. The CDR3 bases are TGTGCCAGCTCTCGGGCGACGACGAACACTGAAGCTTTCTTT.

Many counts were recorded for this clonotype. The J gene is TRBJ2-7, the V gene TRBV7-2; 7 nucleotides agree with TRBD1. CDR3 length: 13 residues. Trimming took 8 bases from V and 5 from J; bases not matched to a gene: 9. Germline V CDR1 and CDR2: SGHTA, FQGNSA. CDR3 sequence: CASGRQGGNEQYF. As DNA, the CDR3 is TGTGCCAGCGGAAGACAGGGTGGGAACGAGCAGTACTTC.

This clonotype turned up a few times. The chain couples TRBV7-2 to TRBJ1-1, with 7 bases fitting TRBD1. In germline, CDR1 is SGHTA, CDR2 FQGNSA. With 5 bases clipped from V and 0 bases from J, the junction kept 6 bases outside the gene matches. CDR3 length equals 15 residues. CDR3 amino acids: CASSQRGPMNTEAFF. The CDR3 DNA follows: TGTGCCAGCAGCCAAAGGGGGCCCATGAACACTGAAGCTTTCTTT. The entire variable domain, with the rest obtained from reference TRBV7-2 and TRBJ1-1, is as follows: GAGVSQSPSNKVTEKGKDVELRCDPISGHTALYWYRQSLGQGLEFLIYFQGNSAPDKSGLPSDRFSAERTGGSVSTLTIQRTQQEDSAVYLCASSQRGPMNTEAFFGQGTRLTVV.

Here the CDR3 DNA reads TGTGCCAGCTGGAACAGGGGTAATCAGCCCCAGCATTTT. This sequence encodes CASWNRGNQPQHF. The chain joins TRBV6-1 to TRBJ1-5; 7 nucleotides align to TRBD1. Germline loops: CDR1 MNHNS, CDR2 SASEGT. V trimming: 8 bases; J trimming: 4 bases; junction bases outside the gene matches: 5. The CDR3 is 13 amino acids.

The chain has TRBV18 and TRBJ1-5; D uncertain. Germline CDR1 and CDR2: KGHSH and LQKENI. This CDR3 comprises 16 residues. The V end was cut by 2 bases, the J end by 0 bases, with 11 bases between. CDR3 in amino acids: CASSPFGQNSNQPQHF. The CDR3 DNA follows: TGTGCCAGCTCACCATTTGGGCAGAATAGCAATCAGCCCCAGCATTTT.

The J gene is TRBJ1-6, the V gene TRBV2; D not certain. V gave up 11 bases and J gave up 9 bases, with 17 bases separating them. This CDR3 comprises 13 residues. The germline V gene has CDR1 SNHLY and CDR2 FYNNEI. CDR3 nucleotides: TGTGCCGGTAGGATCAGTCCACCTTCACCCCTCCACTTT. As protein: CAGRISPPSPLHF.